This record looks at one T cell receptor beta chain sequence and its context. The germline V gene has CDR1 SGHTA and CDR2 FQGNSA. The CDR3 contains 12 residues. V gave up 5 bases and J gave up 4 bases, with 7 bases separating them. Produced via immunoSEQ multiplex PCR; TCRdb's table is partial and in-frame only. In the table there are 13,000 to 15,000 clones, about 83% of which are singletons. The data belong to a study of OX40 agonist ivuxolimab in advanced cancers. The V call is TRBV7-2, the J call TRBJ2-3, with D perhaps TRBD2 (5 bases). The starting material was CD4+ or CD8+ T cells sorted from blood, obtained in a trial of the OX40 agonist ivuxolimab. The clonotype originates from an adult with an advanced solid tumor such as melanoma, head and neck, liver or kidney cancer. DNA for the CDR3: TGTGCCAGCAGCCCGCGGGCAGATACGCAGTATTTT. It codes for CASSPRADTQYF. Looking up the rest from reference TRBV7-2 and TRBJ2-3 gives the full variable domain: GAGVSQSPSNKVTEKGKDVELRCDPISGHTALYWYRQSLGQGLEFLIYFQGNSAPDKSGLPSDRFSAERTGGSVSTLTIQRTQQEDSAVYLCASSPRADTQYFGPGTRLTVL.